This T cell receptor beta chain was identified in a study of CD8 T cells in ankylosing spondylitis (dated by TCRdb to about 2017). For the study in its entirety: To find TCR variants linked to disease, the study profiled T cell receptor beta repertoires in ankylosing spondylitis patients and healthy donors. In total, the full study cohort was made up of roughly 100 healthy donors and 20 to 25 ankylosing spondylitis patients. Peripheral blood samples were taken, and synovial fluid was additionally collected from ankylosing spondylitis patients. Points the paper makes about the study in general: The disease-linked clones were reported as significantly enriched in matched synovial fluid samples from ankylosing spondylitis patients. Some TCR beta motif variants had previously been reported in synovial fluid and blood of reactive arthritis patients, which suggested common disease-initiation mechanisms. A TCR beta motif of several highly homologous amino acid variants appeared characteristic of blood from ankylosing spondylitis patients. In peripheral blood, the disease-linked clones were found at relatively low frequencies and had a CD8+ phenotype.

The data were produced on an Illumina HiSeq 2500. TCR beta libraries were prepared by quantitative 5'-RACE with molecular barcodes. Regarding the original processing steps: To identify disease-linked TCR variants, a new computational method was used, one built on a probabilistic model of VDJ rearrangement. TCRdb reprocessed the public reads (quality trimming at Q25 with fastp, clone calling with MiXCR) and kept in-frame beta chains. CDR3 protein sequences are deduplicated, and each keeps its most common genes and DNA. These V and J calls originate from TCRdb's pipeline instead of the authors' own analysis. This sample is represented by some 800,000 distinct CDR3 sequences; over 9.5% of them were singletons. The ten largest clones take up more than 0.5% of the sample. Concerning this clonotype itself: There is no known antigen for this receptor. It has no much larger one-base neighbor in the sample; base qualities were not kept.

The CDR1 and CDR2 encoded by the germline V gene are MGHRA and YSYEKL. For this chain, trimming is 4 bases at the V end and 1 base at the J end, and the number of junction bases without a gene match is 9. The CDR3 spans 16 residues, from the cysteine through the phenylalanine. CDR3 DNA only is kept here, 48 bases in frame from base 1. This receptor was taken from a male donor with ankylosing spondylitis. The sample comprised blood, either unsorted or a sorted T cell fraction (not recorded which). Recombination connected TRBV4-1 to TRBJ1-2, with 7 junctional bases fitting TRBD1. CDR3 reads: CASSRIPGQNNYGYTF. The sequenced DNA: TGCGCCAGCAGCCGAATACCGGGACAGAATAACTATGGCTACACCTTC.